The rows below give T cell receptor beta chains drawn from one sample of a study of T-cell memory formation after mild COVID-19. One entry per CDR3 protein, called by TCRdb with MiXCR from the 5' RACE reads. The repertoire holds roughly 200,000 distinct CDR3 sequences, over 20% seen once, with more than 20% in the top ten. Material for sequencing was PBMCs or a T cell subset sorted from them (not recorded which). These receptors all stem from an adult woman who had mild COVID-19 (a few samples of this study predate the infection). Cell type and time point are not known. CDR3s include the opening cysteine and the closing phenylalanine or tryptophan. Fields, in order: J gene, D gene, CDR3 length, V gene, clone size, CDR3 DNA, CDR3 protein. The D gene is left open where the match is weak. Clone size is not always given. Where it is, it says once, few, many or a class for expanded clones.

TRBJ1-1	NA	14	TRBV12-3/TRBV12-4	NA	TGTGCCAGCAGCTCCTACCGGGACCCTTCGCAAGCTTTCTTT	CASSSYRDPSQAFF
TRBJ1-1	NA	15	TRBV7-9	few	TGTGCCAGCAGCCCAGACCGGGGGCAGTACACTGAAGCTTTCTTT	CASSPDRGQYTEAFF
TRBJ2-3	NA	16	TRBV2	NA	TGTGCCAGCTTTCGGCCGGGAGCGATGTTAACAGATACGCAGTATTTT	CASFRPGAMLTDTQYF
TRBJ2-5	NA	14	TRBV25-1	NA	TGTGCCAGCAGTGAATTTGGGGCCGGGGAGACCCAGTACTTC	CASSEFGAGETQYF
TRBJ2-5	NA	12	TRBV6-5	NA	TGTGCCAGCAGGAGCAGTAGGGAGACCAAGTACTTC	CASRSSRETKYF
TRBJ1-6	NA	13	TRBV27	NA	TGTGCCAGCAGTATCGGCAGTAATTCACCCCTCCACTTT	CASSIGSNSPLHF
TRBJ2-7	NA	15	TRBV6-2/TRBV6-3	NA	TGTGCCAGCAGTTACGGGACCCGAATTGCCTCCGAGCAGTACTTC	CASSYGTRIASEQYF
TRBJ2-2	NA	12	TRBV5-1	few	TGCGCCATACTAGCGAACACCGGGGAGCTGTTTTTT	CAILANTGELFF
TRBJ2-1	NA	13	TRBV4-2	few	TGTGCCAGCAGCCCCGTTAAGGGGAATGAGCAGTTCTTC	CASSPVKGNEQFF
TRBJ2-1	NA	11	TRBV6-5	NA	TGTGCCAGCAGTGGTATTGATGAGCAGTTCTTC	CASSGIDEQFF
TRBJ1-3	TRBD1	15	TRBV15	few	TGTGCCACCAGCAGAGACAGGGGGCCTGGAAACACCATATATTTT	CATSRDRGPGNTIYF
TRBJ1-1	NA	14	TRBV20-1	NA	TGCAGTGCCATGATCGGGGATATGAACACTGAAGCTTTCTTT	CSAMIGDMNTEAFF
TRBJ1-1	NA	13	TRBV29-1	few	TGCAGCGTTGATGACGCCGGTAGGGGGGAAGCTTTCTTT	CSVDDAGRGEAFF
TRBJ2-2	TRBD1	17	TRBV24-1	NA	TGTGCCACCAGGGGGTGGACAGGGGGTTCTGGCACCGGGGAGCTGTTTTTT	CATRGWTGGSGTGELFF
TRBJ2-7	NA	14	TRBV29-1	many	TGCAGCGTTGAAGAGGCAGGATTATCCTACGAGCAGTACTTC	CSVEEAGLSYEQYF
TRBJ2-1	TRBD2	14	TRBV5-1	NA	TGCGCCAGCAGCTTGTCGGTAGCGGGCAATGAGCAGTTCTTC	CASSLSVAGNEQFF
TRBJ1-2	NA	13	TRBV12-3/TRBV12-4	NA	TGTGCCAGCAGTTTAGACCCAGGGAATCGCTACACCTTC	CASSLDPGNRYTF
TRBJ2-5	NA	15	TRBV9	NA	TGTGCCAGCAGCACGGGAGTGGCCTCCCAAGAGACCCAGTACTTC	CASSTGVASQETQYF
TRBJ1-2	NA	13	TRBV20-1	few	TGCAGTGCTCGTAGTCGGAGGCACTATGGCTACACCTTC	CSARSRRHYGYTF
TRBJ2-2	NA	14	TRBV20-1	NA	TGCAGTGCTAGTAGACCAACCCGCGGCGGGGAGCTGTTTTTT	CSASRPTRGGELFF
TRBJ1-1	TRBD1	13	TRBV9	NA	TGTGCCAGCAGCGTAGAAGGGACAGGGTTATTTTTCTTT	CASSVEGTGLFFF
TRBJ1-1	NA	15	TRBV11-2	few	TGTGCCAGCAGCTTAGACACGGGTTTGAACACTGAAGCTTTCTTT	CASSLDTGLNTEAFF
TRBJ2-1	NA	13	TRBV6-5	NA	TGTGCCAGCAGGACCCCAGGGTTCAATGAGCAGTTCTTC	CASRTPGFNEQFF
TRBJ2-1	NA	14	TRBV12-3/TRBV12-4	once	TGTGCCAGCAGTCCTCCGGGGTGGGCCTATGAGCAGTTCTTC	CASSPPGWAYEQFF
TRBJ2-7	NA	14	TRBV6-1	few	TGTGCCAGCAGTGAAGGTGGGAGCTCCTACGAGCAGTACTTC	CASSEGGSSYEQYF
TRBJ2-6	NA	15	TRBV4-2	NA	TGTGCCAGCAGCCAAGATTTCTCTGGGGCCAACGTCCTGACTTTC	CASSQDFSGANVLTF
TRBJ2-1	NA	16	TRBV12-3/TRBV12-4	few	TGTGCCAGCAGCATGGGGCGGGGAAGCTCCTACAATGAGCAGTTCTTC	CASSMGRGSSYNEQFF
TRBJ1-2	NA	13	TRBV5-1	NA	TGCGCCAGCAGCTTGGATCAAGGCTATGGCTACACCTTC	CASSLDQGYGYTF
TRBJ2-7	NA	15	TRBV6-2/TRBV6-3	NA	TGTGCCAGCAGTGCATTCGGGGGCTGGCGGGTCGAGCAGTACTTC	CASSAFGGWRVEQYF
TRBJ2-7	NA	14	TRBV29-1	few	TGCAGCGCCTTTGGTGGGGCAACGCCCTACGAGCAGTACTTC	CSAFGGATPYEQYF
TRBJ2-5	NA	14	TRBV15	few	TGTGCCACCAGCAGAGATAGAGGGGGTGAGACCCAGTACTTC	CATSRDRGGETQYF
TRBJ2-1	NA	14	TRBV7-9	NA	TGTGCCAGCACCCATAGCGGACCCTACAATGAGCAGTTCTTC	CASTHSGPYNEQFF
TRBJ2-1	TRBD2	17	TRBV7-9	NA	TGTGCCAGCAGTTCCGACCTAGCGGGGGGCTCCTACAATGAGCAGTTCTTC	CASSSDLAGGSYNEQFF
TRBJ2-7	TRBD2	14	TRBV29-1	NA	TGCAGCGTCACTACCCTAGCGGGGCACTACGAGCAGTACTTC	CSVTTLAGHYEQYF
TRBJ1-5	NA	12	TRBV12-3/TRBV12-4	NA	TGTGCCATCGGGTGGAGGGATCAGCCCCAGCATTTT	CAIGWRDQPQHF
TRBJ2-1	TRBD2	16	TRBV15	NA	TGTGCCACCGGCAGGACTAGCGGAATTCACGGGAATGAGCAGTTCTTC	CATGRTSGIHGNEQFF
TRBJ1-1	NA	16	TRBV11-2	few	TGTGCCAGCAGTTTTTTGGGAGGCAGACAGAACACTGAAGCTTTCTTT	CASSFLGGRQNTEAFF
TRBJ2-1	TRBD2	16	TRBV11-3	NA	TGTGCCAGCAGCCCCCGGACTAGCGCCTTCTACAATGAGCAGTTCTTC	CASSPRTSAFYNEQFF
TRBJ1-1	NA	12	TRBV6-1	NA	TGTGCCAGCAGGGGGGGGGACACTGAAGCTTTCTTT	CASRGGDTEAFF
TRBJ1-5	NA	14	TRBV7-8	NA	TGTGCCAGCAGCCAGAAGTATAGCAATCAGCCCCAGCATTTT	CASSQKYSNQPQHF
TRBJ2-2	TRBD2	15	TRBV4-3	NA	TGCGCCAGCAGCCACTTTCTAGCGGCCACCGGGGAGCTGTTTTTT	CASSHFLAATGELFF
TRBJ1-1	NA	14	TRBV7-3	few	TGTGCCAGCAGCTTACAGCCGGGGAACACTGAAGCTTTCTTT	CASSLQPGNTEAFF
TRBJ2-3	NA	14	TRBV7-9	NA	TGTGCCAGCAGCAAAGTCGCGAGCACAGATACGCAGTATTTT	CASSKVASTDTQYF
TRBJ1-1	NA	15	TRBV7-9	NA	TGTGCCAGCAGCCGGCTTGGGGGCGAGGGCACTGAAGCTTTCTTT	CASSRLGGEGTEAFF
TRBJ1-1	TRBD1	15	TRBV12-3/TRBV12-4	few	TGTGCCAGCAGTCCCTCACAGGGGGCGGACACTGAAGCTTTCTTT	CASSPSQGADTEAFF
TRBJ2-2	TRBD1	16	TRBV15	NA	TGTGCCACCAGCATCACCGGGACAGGGAACACCGGGGAGCTGTTTTTT	CATSITGTGNTGELFF
TRBJ1-6	NA	13	TRBV27	few	TGTGCCAGCACGGGACGGAATAATTCACCCCTCCACTTT	CASTGRNNSPLHF
TRBJ2-3	NA	12	TRBV25-1	few	TGTGCCAGCAGTGGAGGATGGACAGCGGAGTATTTT	CASSGGWTAEYF
TRBJ2-7	NA	14	TRBV11-1	NA	TGTGCCAGCAGCTTAAGCATGCAGGGATACGAGCAGTACTTC	CASSLSMQGYEQYF
TRBJ2-1	TRBD1	16	TRBV18	few	TGTGCCAGCTCACAAAGATACCGGGACAGGGAGGATGAGCAGTTCTTC	CASSQRYRDREDEQFF
TRBJ2-1	TRBD1	14	TRBV12-3/TRBV12-4	few	TGTGCCAGCCGAGACAGGGTTGAGGGCAATGAGCAGTTCTTC	CASRDRVEGNEQFF
TRBJ2-7	TRBD1	14	TRBV5-6	NA	TGTGCCAGCAGCTTGGTGGACAGGGACTACGAGCAGTACTTC	CASSLVDRDYEQYF
TRBJ1-2	NA	11	TRBV7-9	NA	TGTGCCAGCAGCGCCGGTGATGGCTACACCTTC	CASSAGDGYTF
TRBJ2-1	NA	16	TRBV5-1	NA	TGCGCCAGCAGCTTAGGCGATCGGGGAGACTACAATGAGCAGTTCTTC	CASSLGDRGDYNEQFF
TRBJ1-5	TRBD1	16	TRBV5-6	NA	TGTGCCAGCAGCTTGGGAGGGGGCGGGAGCAATCAGCCCCAGCAATTT	CASSLGGGGSNQPQQF
TRBJ2-5	NA	12	TRBV25-1	NA	TGTGCCAGCAGTGAATTGGGGAAGACCCAGTACTTC	CASSELGKTQYF
TRBJ2-3	TRBD2	16	TRBV11-3	NA	TGTGCCAGCAGCGAGCGACTAGCGGGGGGCCTGGATACGCAGTATTTT	CASSERLAGGLDTQYF